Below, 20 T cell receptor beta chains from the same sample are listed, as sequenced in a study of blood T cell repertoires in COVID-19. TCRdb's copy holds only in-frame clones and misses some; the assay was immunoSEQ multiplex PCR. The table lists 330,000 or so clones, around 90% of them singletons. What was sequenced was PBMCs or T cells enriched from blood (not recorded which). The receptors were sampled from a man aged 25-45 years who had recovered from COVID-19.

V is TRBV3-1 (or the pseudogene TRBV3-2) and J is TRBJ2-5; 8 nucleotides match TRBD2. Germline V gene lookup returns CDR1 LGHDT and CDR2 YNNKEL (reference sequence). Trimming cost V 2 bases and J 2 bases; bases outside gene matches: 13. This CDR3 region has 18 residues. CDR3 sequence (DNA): TGTGCCAGCAGCCAAATGCCTCTTAGCGGGGAGGGGCAAGAGACCCAGTACTTC. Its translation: CASSQMPLSGEGQETQYF.

This CDR3 reads CASKTGGINEQYF. For the CDR3, the DNA is TGTGCCAGTAAGACAGGGGGCATCAACGAGCAGTACTTC. This chain connects TRBV28 to TRBJ2-7; the match to TRBD1 covers 10 bases. Germline assignment: CDR1 MDHEN and CDR2 SYDVKM. The CDR3 spans 13 residues. V was pared by 9 bases and J by 5 bases, with 7 bases of the junction left unmatched.

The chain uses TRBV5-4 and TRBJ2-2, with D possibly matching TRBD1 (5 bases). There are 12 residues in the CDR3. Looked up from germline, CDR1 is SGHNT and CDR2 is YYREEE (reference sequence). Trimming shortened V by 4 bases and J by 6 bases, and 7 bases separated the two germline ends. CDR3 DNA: TGTGCCAGCAGCGGGGCGGCCGGGGAGCTGTTTTTT. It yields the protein CASSGAAGELFF.

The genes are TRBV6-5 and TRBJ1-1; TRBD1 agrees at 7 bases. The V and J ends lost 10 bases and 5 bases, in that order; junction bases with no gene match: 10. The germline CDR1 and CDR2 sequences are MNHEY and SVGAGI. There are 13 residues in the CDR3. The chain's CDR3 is CATNRGSRTEAFF. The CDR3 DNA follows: TGTGCCACAAACAGGGGATCGAGGACTGAAGCTTTCTTT.

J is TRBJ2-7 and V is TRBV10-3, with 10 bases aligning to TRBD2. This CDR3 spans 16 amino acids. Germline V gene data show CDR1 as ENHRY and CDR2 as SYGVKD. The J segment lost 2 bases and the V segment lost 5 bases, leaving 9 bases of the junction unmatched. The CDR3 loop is CAISPDERGGPYEQYF. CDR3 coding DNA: TGTGCCATCAGTCCGGATGAGCGGGGGGGTCCCTACGAGCAGTACTTC.

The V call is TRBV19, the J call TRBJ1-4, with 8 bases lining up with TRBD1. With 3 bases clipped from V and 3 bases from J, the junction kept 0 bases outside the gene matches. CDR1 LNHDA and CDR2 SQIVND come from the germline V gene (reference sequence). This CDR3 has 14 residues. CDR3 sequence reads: CASSMTGANEKLFF. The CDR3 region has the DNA TGTGCCAGTAGTATGACAGGGGCTAATGAAAAACTGTTTTTT.

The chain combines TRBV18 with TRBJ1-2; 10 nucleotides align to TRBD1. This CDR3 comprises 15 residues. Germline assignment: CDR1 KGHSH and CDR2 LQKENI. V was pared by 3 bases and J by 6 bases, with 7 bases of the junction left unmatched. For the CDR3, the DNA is TGTGCCAGCTCACCTCGGGGCGACAGGGGGCATGGCTACACCTTC. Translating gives CASSPRGDRGHGYTF.

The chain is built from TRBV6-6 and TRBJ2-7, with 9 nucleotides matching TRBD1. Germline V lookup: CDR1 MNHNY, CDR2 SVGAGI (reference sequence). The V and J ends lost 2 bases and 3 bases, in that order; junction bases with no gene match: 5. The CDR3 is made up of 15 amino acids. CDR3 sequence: CASSYRDRVYYEQYF. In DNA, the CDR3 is TGTGCCAGCAGTTACAGGGACAGGGTATACTACGAGCAGTACTTC.

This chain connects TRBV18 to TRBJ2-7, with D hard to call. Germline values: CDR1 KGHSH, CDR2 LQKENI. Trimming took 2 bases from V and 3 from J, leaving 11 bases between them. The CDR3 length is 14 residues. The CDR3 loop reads CASSPTAVIYEQYF. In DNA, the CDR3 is TGTGCCAGCTCACCAACAGCTGTTATCTACGAGCAGTACTTC.

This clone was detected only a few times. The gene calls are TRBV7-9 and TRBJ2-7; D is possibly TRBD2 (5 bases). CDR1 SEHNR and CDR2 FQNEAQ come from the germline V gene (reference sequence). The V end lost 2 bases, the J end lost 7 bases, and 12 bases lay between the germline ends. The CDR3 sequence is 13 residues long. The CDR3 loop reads CASSLRHGEEQYF. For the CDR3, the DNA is TGTGCCAGCAGCTTAAGACACGGGGAGGAGCAGTACTTC.

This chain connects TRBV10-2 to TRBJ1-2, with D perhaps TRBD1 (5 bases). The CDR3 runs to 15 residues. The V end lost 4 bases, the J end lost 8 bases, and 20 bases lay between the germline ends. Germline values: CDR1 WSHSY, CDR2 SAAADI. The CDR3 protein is CASSGQSSEVAGYTF. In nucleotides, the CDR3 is TGCGCCAGCAGTGGACAGTCGTCTGAGGTAGCCGGCTACACCTTC.

CDR3 region: CASSQEPGTSTDTQYF. DNA of the CDR3: TGCGCCAGCAGCCAAGAGCCGGGAACTAGCACAGATACGCAGTATTTT. The chain carries TRBV4-1 and TRBJ2-3; TRBD2 is a possible D gene (5 bases). The V gene lost 0 bases and the J gene lost 0 bases, with 10 bases spanning the gap. In germline, CDR1 is MGHRA, CDR2 YSYEKL. The length of the CDR3 is 16 residues.

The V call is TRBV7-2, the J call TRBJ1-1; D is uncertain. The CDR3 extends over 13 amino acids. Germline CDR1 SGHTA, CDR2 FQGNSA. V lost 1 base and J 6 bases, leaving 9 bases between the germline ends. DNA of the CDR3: TGTGCCAGCAGCTTAGACGGGGTAGCTGAAGCTTTCTTT. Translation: CASSLDGVAEAFF.

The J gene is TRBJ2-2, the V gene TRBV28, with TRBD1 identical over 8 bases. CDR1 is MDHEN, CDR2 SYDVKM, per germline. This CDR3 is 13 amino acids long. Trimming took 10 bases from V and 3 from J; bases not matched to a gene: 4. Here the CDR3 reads CAIWDRHTGELFF. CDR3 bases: TGTGCCATTTGGGACAGGCACACCGGGGAGCTGTTTTTT.

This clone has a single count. CDR3 residues: CASSPQGLTRGETQYF. CDR3 in DNA: TGTGCCAGCTCACCCCAGGGGCTCACACGGGGAGAGACCCAGTACTTC. The J gene is TRBJ2-5, the V gene TRBV18; possibly TRBD1 for D (6 bases). The germline V and J ends were trimmed by 3 bases and 4 bases, with 18 bases remaining between them. The length of the CDR3 is 16 residues. The germline V gene encodes CDR1 KGHSH and CDR2 LQKENI.

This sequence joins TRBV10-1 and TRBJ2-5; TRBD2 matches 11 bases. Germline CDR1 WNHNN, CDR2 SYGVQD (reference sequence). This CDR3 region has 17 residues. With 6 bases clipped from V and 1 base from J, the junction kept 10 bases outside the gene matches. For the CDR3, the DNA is TGCGCCAGCAGCGAGGGACTAGCGGAGGATTCCCAAGAGACCCAGTACTTC. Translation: CASSEGLAEDSQETQYF.

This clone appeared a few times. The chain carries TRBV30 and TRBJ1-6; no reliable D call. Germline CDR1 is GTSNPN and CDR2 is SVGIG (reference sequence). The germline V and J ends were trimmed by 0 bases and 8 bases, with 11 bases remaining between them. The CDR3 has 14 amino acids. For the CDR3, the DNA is TGTGCCTGGAGTGTAAATGTTGGCTATTCACCCCTCCACTTT. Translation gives CAWSVNVGYSPLHF.

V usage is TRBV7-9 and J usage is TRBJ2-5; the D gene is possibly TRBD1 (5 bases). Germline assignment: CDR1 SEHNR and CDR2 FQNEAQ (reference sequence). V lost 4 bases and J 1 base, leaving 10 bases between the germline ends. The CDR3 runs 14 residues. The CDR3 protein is CASSSPDTQETQYF. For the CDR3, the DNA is TGTGCCAGCAGCTCACCGGACACCCAAGAGACCCAGTACTTC.

CDR3 in amino acids: CASSDLGTGAQETQYF. CDR3 bases: TGTGCCAGCAGTGATTTGGGGACAGGGGCCCAAGAGACCCAGTACTTC. V usage is TRBV6-1 and J usage is TRBJ2-5; 10 bases agree with TRBD1. This CDR3 has 16 residues. The trim removed 3 bases at V and 1 base at J, leaving 5 bases unmatched. Germline loops: CDR1 MNHNS, CDR2 SASEGT.

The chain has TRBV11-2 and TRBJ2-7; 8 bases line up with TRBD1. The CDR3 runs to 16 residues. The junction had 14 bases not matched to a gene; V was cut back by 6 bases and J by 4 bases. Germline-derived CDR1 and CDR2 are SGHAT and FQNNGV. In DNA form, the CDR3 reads TGTGCCAGCAGGTCCAATACAGGGGGTTCCTGGTACGAGCAGTACTTC. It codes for CASRSNTGGSWYEQYF.